This record concerns one T cell receptor (beta chain) sequence. No antigen is known for it. The data belong to a study of T cell responses to AZD1222 COVID-19 vaccine. Findings and caveats of the study: Compared with day 0, the breadth and depth of the Spike-specific TCR repertoire rose significantly after two doses of AZD1222. At study baseline, merely six AZD1222 recipients were seropositive. Donors skewed white British and female; clonal diversity was possibly underestimated.

Clones were read by immunoSEQ multiplex PCR, and TCRdb kept only the in-frame ones, dropping some. This table holds approximately 110,000 clones, approximately 90% found once. Trimming shortened V by 0 bases and J by 11 bases, and 13 bases separated the two germline ends. Germline CDR1 and CDR2: MNHEY and SVGAGI. This CDR3 region has 14 residues. The source of this sequence is an adult in good health. The V call is TRBV6-5, the J call TRBJ1-4; tentatively, D is TRBD1 (6 bases). The input for sequencing was peripheral blood, taken on day 0 of AZD1222 vaccination. The CDR3: CASSYSRTAGKLFF. Written as DNA, the CDR3 is TGTGCCAGCAGTTACTCGAGGACAGCCGGGAAACTGTTTTTT.